This T cell receptor beta chain was recovered during a study of cytomegalovirus exposure and HLA in healthy donors. General study points: Under in vitro conditions, a few CMV-associated chains were confirmed as specific for CMV antigens. Among the sequence variants, a highly shared cluster was likely an artifact of sequencing.

The study ran its PCR with 60 Vbeta and 13 Jbeta primers. Some clones are missing from TCRdb's copy, which holds only in-frame ones; the method was immunoSEQ multiplex PCR. Of around 140,000 clones listed, almost 85% are singletons. The germline V gene has CDR1 GTSNPN and CDR2 SVGIG (reference sequence). V was clipped by 2 bases and J by 4 bases, with 17 bases between them. There are 15 residues in the CDR3. A word on this clone: Its specificity is unknown.

The chain links TRBV30 to TRBJ1-1, with D perhaps TRBD1 (6 bases). This receptor was obtained from a woman between 55 and 75 years old in good health and CMV-seropositive. Sequencing was done on a sample of PBMCs. CDR3 DNA sequence: TGTGCCTGGAGTAAAGGACTTGGGACATTCACTGAAGCTTTCTTT. Translation: CAWSKGLGTFTEAFF.